What follows are 2 T cell receptor beta chains derived from one specimen sequenced in a study of blood T cell repertoires in COVID-19. Produced via immunoSEQ multiplex PCR; TCRdb's table is partial and in-frame only. The table shows about 190,000 clones, with over 75% occurring only once. Sequencing was performed on peripheral blood. The source is a man in his fifties or sixties who had recovered from COVID-19.

V and J are TRBV25-1 and TRBJ1-2; 8 bases are shared with TRBD1. The CDR3 spans 15 residues. Germline V gene sequence: CDR1 MGHDK, CDR2 SYGVNS. V lost 3 bases and J lost 3; bases outside the gene matches: 6. The CDR3 sequence is CASSDPGTGYYGYTF. The CDR3 DNA sequence: TGTGCCAGCAGTGATCCTGGGACAGGCTACTATGGCTACACCTTC.

The sample holds many counts of this clone. This sequence joins TRBV5-6 and TRBJ2-5; D is perhaps TRBD1 (6 bases). This CDR3 spans 15 amino acids. Germline V gene lookup returns CDR1 SGHDT and CDR2 YYEEEE. Deletions cut 0 bases from V and 5 bases from J, with 14 bases between. CDR3: CASSLGLGQGETQYF. The CDR3 DNA sequence: TGTGCCAGCAGCTTGGGTTTGGGGCAGGGGGAGACCCAGTACTTC.